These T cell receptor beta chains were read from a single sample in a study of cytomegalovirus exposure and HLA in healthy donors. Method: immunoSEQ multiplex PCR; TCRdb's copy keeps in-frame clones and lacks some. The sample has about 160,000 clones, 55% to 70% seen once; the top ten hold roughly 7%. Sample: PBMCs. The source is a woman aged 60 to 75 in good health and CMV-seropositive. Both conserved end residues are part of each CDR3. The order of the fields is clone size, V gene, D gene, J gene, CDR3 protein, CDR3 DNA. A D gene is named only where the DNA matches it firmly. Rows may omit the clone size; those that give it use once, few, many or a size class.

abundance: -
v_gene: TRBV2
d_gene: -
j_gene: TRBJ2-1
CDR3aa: CASFRSITYNEQFF
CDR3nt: TGTGCCAGCTTCCGCTCTATTACCTACAATGAGCAGTTCTTC

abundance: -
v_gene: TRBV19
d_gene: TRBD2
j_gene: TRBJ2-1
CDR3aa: CASRPRGLAGGNEQFF
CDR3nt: TGTGCCAGTAGACCCCGCGGACTAGCGGGAGGCAATGAGCAGTTCTTC

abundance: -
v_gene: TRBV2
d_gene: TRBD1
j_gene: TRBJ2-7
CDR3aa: CASSPPGQGDYEQYF
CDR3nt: TGTGCCAGCAGTCCTCCGGGACAGGGTGACTACGAGCAGTACTTC

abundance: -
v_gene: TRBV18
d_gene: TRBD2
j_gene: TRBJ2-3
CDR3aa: CASSSGTSAADTQYF
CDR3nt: TGTGCCAGCTCCTCGGGGACTAGCGCGGCAGATACGCAGTATTTT

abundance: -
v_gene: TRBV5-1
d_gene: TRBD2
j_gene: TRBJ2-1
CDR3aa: CASSEGLAGHNEQFF
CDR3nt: TGCGCCAGCAGCGAGGGACTAGCGGGACACAATGAGCAGTTCTTC

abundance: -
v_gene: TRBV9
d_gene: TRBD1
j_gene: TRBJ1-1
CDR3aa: CASSSGTALNTEAFF
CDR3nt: TGTGCCAGCAGCTCGGGGACAGCTTTGAACACTGAAGCTTTCTTT

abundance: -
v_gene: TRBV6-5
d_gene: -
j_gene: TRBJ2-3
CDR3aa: CASSYRASGTDTQYF
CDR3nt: TGTGCCAGCAGTTACAGGGCTAGCGGCACAGATACGCAGTATTTT

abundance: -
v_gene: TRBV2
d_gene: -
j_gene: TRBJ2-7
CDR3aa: CASSIRQDSYEQYF
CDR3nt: TGTGCCAGCAGCATCAGACAGGACTCCTACGAGCAGTACTTC

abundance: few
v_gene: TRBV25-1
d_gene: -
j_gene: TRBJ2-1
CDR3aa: CASSDSKRGGDEQFF
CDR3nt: TGTGCCAGCAGTGATTCCAAAAGGGGGGGCGATGAGCAGTTCTTC

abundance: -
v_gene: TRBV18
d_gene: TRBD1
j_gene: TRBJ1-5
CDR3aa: CASSPGQGTNQPQHF
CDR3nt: TGTGCCAGCTCCCCGGGACAGGGGACCAATCAGCCCCAGCATTTT

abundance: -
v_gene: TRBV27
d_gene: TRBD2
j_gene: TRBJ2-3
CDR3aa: CASSISGRARDTQYF
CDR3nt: TGTGCCAGCAGTATTAGCGGGAGAGCTAGAGATACGCAGTATTTT

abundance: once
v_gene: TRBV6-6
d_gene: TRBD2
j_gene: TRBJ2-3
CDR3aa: CASSLSGRAADTQYF
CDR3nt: TGTGCCAGCAGTTTGAGCGGGAGGGCCGCAGATACGCAGTATTTT

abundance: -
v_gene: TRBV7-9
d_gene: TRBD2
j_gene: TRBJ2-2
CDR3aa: CASSPGTTTGELFF
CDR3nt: TGTGCCAGCAGTCCCGGGACTACAACCGGGGAGCTGTTTTTT

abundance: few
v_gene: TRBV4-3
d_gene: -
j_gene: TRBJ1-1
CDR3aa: CASSQDSGQLNTEAFF
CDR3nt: TGCGCCAGCAGCCAAGACTCAGGACAACTGAACACTGAAGCTTTCTTT

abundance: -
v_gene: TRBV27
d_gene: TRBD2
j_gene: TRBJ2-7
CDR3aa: CASRTLAGGKSLRGQYF
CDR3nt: TGTGCCAGCAGGACACTAGCGGGAGGTAAATCGCTCAGGGGGCAGTACTTC

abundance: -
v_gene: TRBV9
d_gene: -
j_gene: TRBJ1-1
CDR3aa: CASSVGGANTEAFF
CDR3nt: TGTGCCAGCAGCGTAGGCGGGGCGAACACTGAAGCTTTCTTT

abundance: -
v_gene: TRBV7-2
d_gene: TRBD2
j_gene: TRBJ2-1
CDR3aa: CASSFGRAGNEQFF
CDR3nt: TGTGCCAGCAGCTTCGGGAGGGCCGGCAATGAGCAGTTCTTC

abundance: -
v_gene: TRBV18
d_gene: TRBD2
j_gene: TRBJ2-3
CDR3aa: CASSRLAGSTDTQYF
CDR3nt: TGTGCCAGCTCACGACTAGCGGGCAGCACAGATACGCAGTATTTT

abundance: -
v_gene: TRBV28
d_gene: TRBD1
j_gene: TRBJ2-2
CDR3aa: CASSVAGGHRTGELFF
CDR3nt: TGTGCCAGCAGCGTGGCAGGGGGACATCGCACCGGGGAGCTGTTTTTT

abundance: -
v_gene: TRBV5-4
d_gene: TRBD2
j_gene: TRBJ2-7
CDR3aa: CASSQAGGWDEQYF
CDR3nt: TGTGCCAGCAGCCAAGCGGGAGGGTGGGACGAGCAGTACTTC

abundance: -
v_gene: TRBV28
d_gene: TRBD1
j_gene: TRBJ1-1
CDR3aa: CASSLGDRFSVNTEAFF
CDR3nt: TGTGCCAGCAGTTTAGGGGACAGGTTCTCGGTGAACACTGAAGCTTTCTTT

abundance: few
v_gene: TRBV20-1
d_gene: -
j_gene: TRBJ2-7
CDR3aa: CSAGLNYEQYF
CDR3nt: TGCAGTGCTGGGCTCAACTACGAGCAGTACTTC